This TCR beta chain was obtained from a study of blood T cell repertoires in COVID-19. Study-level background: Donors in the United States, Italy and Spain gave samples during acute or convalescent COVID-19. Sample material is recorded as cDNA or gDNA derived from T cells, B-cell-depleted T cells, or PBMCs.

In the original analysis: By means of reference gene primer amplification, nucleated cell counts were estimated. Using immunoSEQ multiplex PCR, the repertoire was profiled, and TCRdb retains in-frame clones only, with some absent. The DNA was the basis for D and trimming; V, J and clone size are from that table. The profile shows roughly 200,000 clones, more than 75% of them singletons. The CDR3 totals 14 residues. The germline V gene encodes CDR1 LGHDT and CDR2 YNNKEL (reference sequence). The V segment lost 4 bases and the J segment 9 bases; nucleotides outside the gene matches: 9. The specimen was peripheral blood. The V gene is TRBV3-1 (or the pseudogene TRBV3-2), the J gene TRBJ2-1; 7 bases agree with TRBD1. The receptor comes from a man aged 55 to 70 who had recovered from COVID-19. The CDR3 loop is CASSLPTGPSEQFF. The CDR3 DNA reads TGTGCCAGCAGCCTACCGACAGGGCCCTCTGAGCAGTTCTTC.